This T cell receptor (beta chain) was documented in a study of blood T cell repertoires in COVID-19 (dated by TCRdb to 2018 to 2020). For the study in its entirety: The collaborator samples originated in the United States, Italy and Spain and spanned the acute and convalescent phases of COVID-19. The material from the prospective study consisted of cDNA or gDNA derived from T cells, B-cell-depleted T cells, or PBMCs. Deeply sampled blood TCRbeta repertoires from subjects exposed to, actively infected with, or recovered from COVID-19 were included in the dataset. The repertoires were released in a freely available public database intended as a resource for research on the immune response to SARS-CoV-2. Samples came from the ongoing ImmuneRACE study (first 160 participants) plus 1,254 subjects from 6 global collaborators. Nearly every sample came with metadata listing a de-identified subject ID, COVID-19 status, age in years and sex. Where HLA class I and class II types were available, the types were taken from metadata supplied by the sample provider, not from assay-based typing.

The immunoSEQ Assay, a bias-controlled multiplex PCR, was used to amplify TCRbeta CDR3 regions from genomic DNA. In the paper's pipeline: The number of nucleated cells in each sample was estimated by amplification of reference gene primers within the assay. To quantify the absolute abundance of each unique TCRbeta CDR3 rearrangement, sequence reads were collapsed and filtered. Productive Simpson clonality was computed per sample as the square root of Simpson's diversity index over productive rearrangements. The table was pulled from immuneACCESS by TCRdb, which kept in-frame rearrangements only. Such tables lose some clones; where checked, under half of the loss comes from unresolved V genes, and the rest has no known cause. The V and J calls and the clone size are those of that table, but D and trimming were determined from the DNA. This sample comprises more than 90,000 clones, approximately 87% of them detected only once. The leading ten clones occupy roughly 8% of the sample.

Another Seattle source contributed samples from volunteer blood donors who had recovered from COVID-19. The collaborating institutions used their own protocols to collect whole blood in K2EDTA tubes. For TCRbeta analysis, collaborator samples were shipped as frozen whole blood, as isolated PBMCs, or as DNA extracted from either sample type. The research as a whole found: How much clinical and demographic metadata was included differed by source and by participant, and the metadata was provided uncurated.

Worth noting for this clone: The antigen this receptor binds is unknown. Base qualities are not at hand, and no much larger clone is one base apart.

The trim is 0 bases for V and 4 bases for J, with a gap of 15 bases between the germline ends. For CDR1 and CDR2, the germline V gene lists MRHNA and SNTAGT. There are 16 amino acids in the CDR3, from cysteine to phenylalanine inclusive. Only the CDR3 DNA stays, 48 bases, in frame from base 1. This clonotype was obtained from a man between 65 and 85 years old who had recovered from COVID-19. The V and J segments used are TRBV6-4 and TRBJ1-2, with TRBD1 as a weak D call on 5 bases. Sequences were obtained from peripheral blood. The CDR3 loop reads CASSDSNGGGGYGYTF. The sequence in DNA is TGTGCCAGCAGTGACTCGAACGGGGGAGGTGGCTATGGCTACACCTTC.